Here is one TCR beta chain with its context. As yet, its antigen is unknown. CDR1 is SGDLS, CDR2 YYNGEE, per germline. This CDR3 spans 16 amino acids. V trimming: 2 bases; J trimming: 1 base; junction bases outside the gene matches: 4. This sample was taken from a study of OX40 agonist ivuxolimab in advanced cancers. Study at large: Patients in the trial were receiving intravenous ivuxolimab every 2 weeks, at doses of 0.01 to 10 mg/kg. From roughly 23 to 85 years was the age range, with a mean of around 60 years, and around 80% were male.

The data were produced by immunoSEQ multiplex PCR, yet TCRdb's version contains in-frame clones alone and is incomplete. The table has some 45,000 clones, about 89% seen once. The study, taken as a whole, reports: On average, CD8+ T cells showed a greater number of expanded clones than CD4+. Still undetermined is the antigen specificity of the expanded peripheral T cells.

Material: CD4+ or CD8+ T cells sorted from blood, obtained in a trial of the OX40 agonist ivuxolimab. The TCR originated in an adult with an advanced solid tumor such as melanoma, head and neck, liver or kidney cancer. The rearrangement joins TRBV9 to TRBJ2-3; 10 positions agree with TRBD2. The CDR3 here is CASSVRLAGGTDTQYF. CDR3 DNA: TGTGCCAGCAGCGTGAGGCTAGCGGGGGGCACAGATACGCAGTATTTT.